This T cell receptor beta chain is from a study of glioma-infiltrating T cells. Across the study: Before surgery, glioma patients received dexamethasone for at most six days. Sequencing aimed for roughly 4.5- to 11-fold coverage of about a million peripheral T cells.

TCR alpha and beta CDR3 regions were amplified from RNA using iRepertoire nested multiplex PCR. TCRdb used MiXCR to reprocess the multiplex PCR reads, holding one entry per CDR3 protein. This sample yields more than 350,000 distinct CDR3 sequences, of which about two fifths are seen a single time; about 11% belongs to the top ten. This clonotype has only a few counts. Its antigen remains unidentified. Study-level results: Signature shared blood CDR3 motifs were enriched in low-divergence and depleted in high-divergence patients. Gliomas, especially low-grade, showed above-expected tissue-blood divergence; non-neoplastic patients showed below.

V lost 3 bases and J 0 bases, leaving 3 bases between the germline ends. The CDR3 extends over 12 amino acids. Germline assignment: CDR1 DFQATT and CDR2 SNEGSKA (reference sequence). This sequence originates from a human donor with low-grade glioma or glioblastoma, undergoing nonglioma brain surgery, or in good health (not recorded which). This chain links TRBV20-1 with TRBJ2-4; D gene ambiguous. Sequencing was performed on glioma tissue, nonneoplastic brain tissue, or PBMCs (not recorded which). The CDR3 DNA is TGCAGTGCTAGTAAAGCCAAAAACATTCAGTACTTC. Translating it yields CSASKAKNIQYF.